The T cell receptor beta chain under discussion was sequenced for a study of T cell changes during pregnancy in multiple sclerosis. Between the trimmed V and J ends, which lost 8 bases and 3 bases, there was a span of 10 bases. This CDR3 is built from 13 residues. Germline CDR1 reads ENHRY; CDR2 reads SYGVKD. The repertoire was sequenced with immunoSEQ multiplex PCR; TCRdb's copy has only in-frame clones and lacks some. The sample holds around 69,000 clones, approximately 91% seen once. The sample in question was peripheral blood, obtained in the third trimester of pregnancy. The source of this sequence is a female donor with multiple sclerosis, enrolled in a pregnancy study. The rearrangement joins TRBV10-3 to TRBJ1-4, with D hard to call. For the CDR3, the DNA is TGTGCCATCCGTGGCACTTCTAATGAAAAACTGTTTTTT. It is translated as CAIRGTSNEKLFF.